The 8 T cell receptor beta chains given below trace back to one sample, sequenced in a study of blood T cell repertoires in COVID-19. TCRdb keeps only in-frame clones here, not all; method: immunoSEQ multiplex PCR. Among tens of thousands of clones listed, 73% were seen once. Sequencing used peripheral blood. The receptors here all came from a human donor in a cohort sampled during active or convalescent COVID-19.

This chain uses TRBV5-1 with TRBJ2-7; possible D gene TRBD1, 5 bases. Germline CDR1 is SGHRS and CDR2 is YFSETQ. This CDR3 is 15 amino acids long. V lost 5 bases to trimming and J lost 0 bases, with 15 bases between them. The CDR3 region is CASSKGVVSSYEQYF. In DNA, the CDR3 is TGCGCCAGCAGTAAAGGGGTTGTTAGCTCCTACGAGCAGTACTTC. Full variable domain (outside the CDR3, taken from reference TRBV5-1 and TRBJ2-7): KAGVTQTPRYLIKTRGQQVTLSCSPISGHRSVSWYQQTPGQGLQFLFEYFSETQRNKGNFPGRFSGRQFSNSRSEMNVSTLELGDSALYLCASSKGVVSSYEQYFGPGTRLTVT.

This clone was detected once. This sequence joins TRBV6-4 and TRBJ2-1; the match to TRBD2 covers 12 bases. The CDR3 loop spans 16 amino acids. Germline CDR1 reads MRHNA; CDR2 reads SNTAGT. The ends lost 6 bases at V and 2 bases at J; junction bases unmatched: 5. The DNA for the CDR3 is TGTGCCAGCAGCAGACTAGCGGGGGCCGCCTACAATGAGCAGTTCTTC. It encodes CASSRLAGAAYNEQFF.

This clone was seen just once. This chain uses TRBV7-9 with TRBJ2-2, with 14 positions matching TRBD2. CDR1 SEHNR and CDR2 FQNEAQ come from the germline V gene (reference sequence). This CDR3 has 15 residues. With V trimmed by 8 bases and J by 6 bases, 5 bases remained unmatched. The CDR3 spells CASLPGLAGAGELFF. CDR3 DNA sequence: TGTGCCAGCCTCCCGGGACTAGCGGGAGCCGGGGAGCTGTTTTTT.

Only a few counts were recorded for this clone. The V gene is TRBV29-1, the J gene TRBJ2-5; TRBD2 matches at 7 bases. The J segment lost 5 bases and the V segment lost 8 bases, leaving 17 bases of the junction unmatched. The CDR3 covers 15 residues. Germline lookup yields CDR1 SQVTM and CDR2 ANQGSEA. This CDR3 is CSPPMGCGSHETQYF. CDR3 coding DNA: TGCAGCCCCCCTATGGGCTGCGGGAGCCATGAGACCCAGTACTTC. The full variable domain, rest sourced from reference TRBV29-1 and TRBJ2-5, is SAVISQKPSRDICQRGTSLTIQCQVDSQVTMMFWYRQQPGQSLTLIATANQGSEATYESGFVIDKFPISRPNLTFSTLTVSNMSPEDSSIYLCSPPMGCGSHETQYFGPGTRLLVL.

The rearrangement uses TRBV24-1 and TRBJ2-2; 9 bases agree with TRBD1. The V gene end was trimmed by 7 bases and the J gene end by 3 bases; junction bases not matched to a gene: 11. The germline gives CDR1 KGHDR, CDR2 SFDVKD. This CDR3 is built from 17 residues. The CDR3 sequence: CATRPGQGLSYTGELFF. The CDR3 nucleotides are TGTGCCACCAGGCCGGGACAGGGCCTATCCTACACCGGGGAGCTGTTTTTT.

A few counts support this clone. The rearrangement uses TRBV11-2 and TRBJ1-4, with TRBD1 identical over 7 bases. The CDR3 consists of 13 residues. The J segment lost 8 bases and the V segment lost 5 bases, leaving 5 bases of the junction unmatched. Germline loops: CDR1 SGHAT, CDR2 FQNNGV. The CDR3, as DNA: TGTGCCAGCAGCAAGGGGGCTGGGGAAAAACTGTTTTTT. It translates to CASSKGAGEKLFF.

The chain uses TRBV28 and TRBJ1-5, with a weak D call TRBD1 (5 bases). Trimming left V 7 bases short and J 4 bases short, with 11 bases between. Germline assignment: CDR1 MDHEN and CDR2 SYDVKM. This CDR3 contains 13 residues. Here the CDR3 DNA reads TGTGCCAGCATTGAGGGGACTAATCAGCCCCAGCATTTT. It translates to CASIEGTNQPQHF.

This clone qualifies as medium-sized. The chain recombines TRBV2 with TRBJ1-6; D remains ambiguous. Germline loops: CDR1 SNHLY, CDR2 FYNNEI. V lost 6 bases and J lost 13, with 19 bases in between. The CDR3 has 14 residues. The CDR3: CASSIRVRQSPLHF. The CDR3 DNA follows: TGTGCCAGCAGCATACGAGTTAGACAATCGCCCCTCCACTTT.